This TCR beta chain was sequenced for a study of shared clonotypes between healthy human individuals. Germline values: CDR1 SGHVS, CDR2 FQNEAQ. There are 15 residues in the CDR3. Trimming took 5 bases from V and 8 from J, leaving 21 bases between them. Original handling: Owing to the provision of junction-only sequences devoid of quality scores by immunoSEQ, filtering differed. This table comes from immunoSEQ multiplex PCR, and its TCRdb copy is limited to in-frame clones, with some not included. For V, J and clone size, that table is used; D and trimming come from the DNA. This table has over 2 million clones, 92% appearing once.

The TCR was taken from a man aged 18 to 30 in good health. Some clones in this sample may be carry-over from other donors' samples. This chain links TRBV7-8 with TRBJ1-2; possible D gene TRBD1, 6 bases. Material: naive CD4+ T cells from PBMCs. Subset here: CD45RA+ positively selected. CDR3 region: CASSHRDKPPGGYTF. DNA of the CDR3: TGTGCCAGCAGCCACCGGGACAAACCCCCCGGGGGCTACACCTTC.